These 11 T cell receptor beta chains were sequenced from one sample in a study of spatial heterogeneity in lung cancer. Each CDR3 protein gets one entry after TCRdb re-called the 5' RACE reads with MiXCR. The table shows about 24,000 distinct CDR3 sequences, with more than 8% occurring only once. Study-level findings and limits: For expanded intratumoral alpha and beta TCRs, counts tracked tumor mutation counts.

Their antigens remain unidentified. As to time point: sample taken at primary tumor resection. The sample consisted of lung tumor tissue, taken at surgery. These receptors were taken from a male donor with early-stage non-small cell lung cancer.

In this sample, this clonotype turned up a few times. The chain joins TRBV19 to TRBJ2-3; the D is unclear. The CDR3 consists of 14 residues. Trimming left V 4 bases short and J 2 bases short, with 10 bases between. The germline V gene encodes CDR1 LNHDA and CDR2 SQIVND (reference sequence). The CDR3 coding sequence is TGTGCCAGTAGTAACCACATATCCACAGATACGCAGTATTTT. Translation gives CASSNHISTDTQYF.

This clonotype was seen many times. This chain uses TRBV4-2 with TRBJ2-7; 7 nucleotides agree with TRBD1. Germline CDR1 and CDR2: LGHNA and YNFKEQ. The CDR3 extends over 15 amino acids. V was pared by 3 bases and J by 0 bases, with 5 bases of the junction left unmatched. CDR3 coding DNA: TGTGCCAGCAGCCAGCCCTGGGACAGCTCCTACGAGCAGTACTTC. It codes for CASSQPWDSSYEQYF.

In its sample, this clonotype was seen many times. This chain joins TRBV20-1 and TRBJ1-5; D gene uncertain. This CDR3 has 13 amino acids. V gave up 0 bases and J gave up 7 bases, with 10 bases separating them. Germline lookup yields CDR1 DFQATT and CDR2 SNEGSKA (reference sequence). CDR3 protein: CSARDLSWQPQHF. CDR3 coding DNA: TGCAGTGCTAGAGATCTCAGCTGGCAGCCCCAGCATTTT.

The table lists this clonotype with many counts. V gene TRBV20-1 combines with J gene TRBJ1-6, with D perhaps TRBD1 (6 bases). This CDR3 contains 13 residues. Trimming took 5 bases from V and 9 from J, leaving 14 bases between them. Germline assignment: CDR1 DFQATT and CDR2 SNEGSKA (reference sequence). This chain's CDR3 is CSAPQGNGSPLHF. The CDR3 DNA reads TGCAGTGCTCCGCAGGGGAACGGTTCACCCCTCCACTTT.

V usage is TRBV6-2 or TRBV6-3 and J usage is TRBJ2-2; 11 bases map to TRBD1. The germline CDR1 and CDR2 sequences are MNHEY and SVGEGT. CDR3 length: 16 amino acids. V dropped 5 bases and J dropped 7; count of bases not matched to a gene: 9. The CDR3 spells CASSPEGQGAVGELFF. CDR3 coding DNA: TGTGCCAGCAGTCCAGAAGGACAGGGGGCGGTCGGGGAGCTGTTTTTT.

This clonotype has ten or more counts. Written as DNA, the CDR3 is TGTGCCAGCAGCCGACAGGGGAGTTATGGCTACACCTTC. Protein sequence: CASSRQGSYGYTF. The V and J genes are TRBV12-3 or TRBV12-4 and TRBJ1-2; 8 bases are a match to TRBD1. This CDR3 has 13 amino acids. Germline trimming cut 6 bases from V and 5 bases from J; bases unmatched to any gene: 5.

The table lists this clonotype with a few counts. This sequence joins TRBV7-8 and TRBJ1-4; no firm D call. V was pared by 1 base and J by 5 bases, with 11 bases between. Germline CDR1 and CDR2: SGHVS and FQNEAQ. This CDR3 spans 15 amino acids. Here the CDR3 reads CASSLVGQENEKLFF. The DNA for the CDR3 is TGTGCCAGCAGCTTAGTTGGTCAGGAGAATGAAAAACTGTTTTTT.

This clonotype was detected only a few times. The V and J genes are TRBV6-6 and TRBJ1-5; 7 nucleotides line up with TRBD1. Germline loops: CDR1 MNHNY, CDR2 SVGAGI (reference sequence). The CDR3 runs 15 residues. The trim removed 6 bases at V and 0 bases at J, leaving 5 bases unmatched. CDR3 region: CASSLRQGSNQPQHF. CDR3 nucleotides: TGTGCCAGCAGCCTAAGACAGGGTAGCAATCAGCCCCAGCATTTT.

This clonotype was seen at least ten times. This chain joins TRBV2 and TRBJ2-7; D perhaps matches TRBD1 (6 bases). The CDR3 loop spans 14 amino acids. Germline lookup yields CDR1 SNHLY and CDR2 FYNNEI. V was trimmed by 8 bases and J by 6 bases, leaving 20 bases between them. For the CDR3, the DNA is TGTGCCAGCGGAGCCGGGACACAGAGCATCGAGCAGTACTTC. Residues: CASGAGTQSIEQYF. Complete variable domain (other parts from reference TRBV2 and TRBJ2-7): EPEVTQTPSHQVTQMGQEVILRCVPISNHLYFYWYRQILGQKVEFLVSFYNNEISEKSEIFDDQFSVERPDGSNFTLKIRSTKLEDSAMYFCASGAGTQSIEQYFGPGTRLTVT.

For the CDR3, the DNA is TGCAGTGCGGCGCAGGGACCGAACACCGGGGAGCTGTTTTTT. Encoded protein: CSAAQGPNTGELFF. This sequence joins TRBV20-1 and TRBJ2-2; D may match TRBD1 or TRBD2 (5 bases each). V was shortened by 6 bases and J by 0 bases, with 11 bases between the two germline ends. The CDR3 contains 14 residues. The germline V gene encodes CDR1 DFQATT and CDR2 SNEGSKA (reference sequence).

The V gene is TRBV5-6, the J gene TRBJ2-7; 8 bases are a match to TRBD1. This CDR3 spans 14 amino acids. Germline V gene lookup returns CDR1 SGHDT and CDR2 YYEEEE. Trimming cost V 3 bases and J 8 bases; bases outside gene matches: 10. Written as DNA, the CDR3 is TGTGCCAGCAGCTCGACCAGGGGGCCGAATAAGCAGTACTTC. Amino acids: CASSSTRGPNKQYF.